The sequence of this TCR beta chain was determined in a study of vaccination and CD4 T cells after COVID-19. Study-level background: The convalescent population consisted of six males and four females, two of whom were of Hispanic ethnicity. Cultures acting as controls obtained a CEFX pool, an HIV-1 Nef pool, or no peptide.

An Oncomine TCR Beta short-read assay was used to sequence the DNA from cultured CD4+ T cells. TCRdb recomputed calls from the PCR reads with MiXCR, one row per CDR3 protein. This sample has 15,000 or so distinct CDR3 sequences, with about 40% found just once. For this clonotype: The target antigen is unknown.

Broader study findings: Within the convalescent patients, a median around 90% of the SARS-CoV-2-reactive clones were ones that appeared only post-vaccination.

The CDR3 runs to 15 residues. In germline, CDR1 is SGHNT, CDR2 YYREEE (reference sequence). The V gene lost 0 bases and the J gene lost 3 bases, with 10 bases spanning the gap. Treatment denoted: roughly ten-day PBMC culture with coronavirus spike peptide pools or control peptides (ViraFEST assay). Before Alpha, Beta and Delta appeared in the US, convalescents tested positive (March–December 2020). This TCR was recovered from a human donor who had recovered from COVID-19. The V gene is TRBV5-4, the J gene TRBJ2-1; D is unresolved. Input material: CD4+ T cells from blood, cultured in vitro. CDR3 nucleotide sequence: TGTGCCAGCAGCTTGGACCAGACCCTCTACAATGAGCAGTTCTTC. Protein sequence: CASSLDQTLYNEQFF.